This T cell receptor beta chain was identified in a study of cytomegalovirus exposure and HLA in healthy donors. In the PCR, 60 Vbeta and 13 Jbeta primers were used. Here immunoSEQ multiplex PCR was the method, and the copy in TCRdb shows in-frame clones only, minus some. Found here are over 75,000 clones, around 76% of them singletons; the top ten hold around 7%. Germline CDR1 and CDR2: SGHVS and FQNEAQ. V lost 5 bases, J lost 8 bases, and 9 bases lay in between. This CDR3 has 12 amino acids. Sequences were obtained from PBMCs. This clonotype was obtained from a man aged 40-49 years in good health and CMV-seropositive. The chain is built from TRBV7-8 and TRBJ2-2; D is ambiguous. As DNA, the CDR3 is TGTGCCAGCAGCCCGCGTGTGGGGGAGCTGTTTTTT. It yields the protein CASSPRVGELFF.